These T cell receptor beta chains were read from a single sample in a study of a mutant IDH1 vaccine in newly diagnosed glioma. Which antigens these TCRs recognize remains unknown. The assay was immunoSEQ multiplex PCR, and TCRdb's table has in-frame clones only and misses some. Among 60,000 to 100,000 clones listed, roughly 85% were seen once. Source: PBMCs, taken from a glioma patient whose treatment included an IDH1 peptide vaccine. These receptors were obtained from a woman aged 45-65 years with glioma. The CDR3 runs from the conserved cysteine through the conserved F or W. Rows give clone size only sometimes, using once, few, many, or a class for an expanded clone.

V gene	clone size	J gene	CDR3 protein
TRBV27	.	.	CASSLGTGRYEQYF
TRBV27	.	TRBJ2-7	CASSLWGSQGASEQYF
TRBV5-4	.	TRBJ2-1	CASSLDRDGEQFF
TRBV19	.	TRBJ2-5	CASSARGETQYF
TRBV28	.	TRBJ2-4	CASSFPQTGTRKIIQYF
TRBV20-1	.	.	CSAEGVHEQYF
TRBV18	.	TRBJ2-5	CASSPPNRAQETQYF
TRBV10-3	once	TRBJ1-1	CAIRQGGGTEAFF
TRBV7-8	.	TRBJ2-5	CASSLAPRVETQYF
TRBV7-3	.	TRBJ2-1	CASSLPSGVGNEQFF
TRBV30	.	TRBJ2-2	CAWTRVTTGELFF
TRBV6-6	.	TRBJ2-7	CASSYTSYEQYF
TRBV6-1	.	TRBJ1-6	CASSEAQYNSPLHF
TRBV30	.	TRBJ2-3	CAWSEADTQYF
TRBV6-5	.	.	CASSYGQGDFHEQYF
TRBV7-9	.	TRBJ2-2	CAIPGNTGELFF
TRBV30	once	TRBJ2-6	CAWSRGGTGSPGANVLTF
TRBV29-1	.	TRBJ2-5	CSVTAGGNQETQYF
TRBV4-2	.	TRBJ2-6	CASSQATGNSGANVLTF
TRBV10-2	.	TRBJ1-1	CASSEAGATEAFF
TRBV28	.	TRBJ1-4	CASRRATNEKLFF
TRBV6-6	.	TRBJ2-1	CASSYLGGDVNEQFF
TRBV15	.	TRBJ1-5	CATSRDWGYGLRDQPQHF
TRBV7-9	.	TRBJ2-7	CASSQTTYEQYF
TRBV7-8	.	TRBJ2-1	CASARIYNEQFF
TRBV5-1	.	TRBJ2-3	CASSGRNERRDTQYF
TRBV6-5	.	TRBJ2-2	CASTRGGGGTGELFF
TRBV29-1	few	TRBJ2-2	CSRLDWSGELFF
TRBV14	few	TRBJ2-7	CASSLRTGTGVYEQYF
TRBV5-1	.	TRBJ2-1	CASSLVPRRGLADNEQFF
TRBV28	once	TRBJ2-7	CASTSGGTGQYEQYF
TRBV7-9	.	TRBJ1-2	CASSLEPDRDDYGYTF
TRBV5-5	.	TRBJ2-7	CASSPLAGLVYEQYF
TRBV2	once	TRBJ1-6	CASSGQPGSPLHF
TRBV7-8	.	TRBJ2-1	CASSLGRTAEQFF
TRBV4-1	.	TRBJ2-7	CASSQDRDSTSYEQYF
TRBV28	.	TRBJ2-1	CASSPSPGQGASEQFF